The entry below gives a single TCR beta chain sequence along with its context. Antigen specificity is unknown. This specimen belongs to a study of blood T cells in healthy people across ages. Study overall: There was about one barcoded beta molecule captured by template switching per two T cells. Findings and caveats of the study: Shifts in expanded clonotypes may have been confounded by donor CMV status, which was unknown. Older age coincided with a roughly linear decline in TCR beta diversity per million T cells.

A sample-barcoded 5' primer and a J-beta primer mix were used in a second PCR of roughly 7 to 11 cycles. In TCRdb, the 5' RACE reads were re-called with MiXCR into one record per CDR3 protein. The profile shows about 900,000 distinct CDR3 sequences, approximately 65% of them singletons. The study drew donors from healthy Caucasian individuals in Russia aged roughly 6 to 90. V gave up 4 bases and J gave up 7 bases, with 10 bases separating them. The germline V gene has CDR1 SGHVS and CDR2 FNYEAQ. This CDR3 is 12 amino acids long. The receptor's source is a man aged 30-40 years in good health. Sequences were obtained from blood. The chain combines TRBV7-6 with TRBJ1-2, with D hard to call. In nucleotides, the CDR3 is TGTGCCAGCAGCTCGACCGCGGGTGGCTACACCTTC. Its translation is CASSSTAGGYTF.